Sequencing of this T cell receptor (beta chain) was carried out in a study of blood T cell repertoires in COVID-19. Overall study context: Samples representing acute and convalescent COVID-19 were sourced from the United States, Italy and Spain. From T cells, B-cell-depleted T cells, or PBMCs came the material, which was cDNA or gDNA.

As processed by the authors: Reference gene primers were amplified, and this amplification served to estimate nucleated cell counts. Sequencing was performed with immunoSEQ multiplex PCR; in TCRdb, only in-frame clones are kept and a portion is missing. Clone size and the V and J calls come from that table; the DNA yielded D and trimming. The sample lists tens of thousands of clones, 79% occurring once. V gave up 4 bases and J gave up 2 bases, with 12 bases separating them. The CDR3 has 14 amino acids. Germline values: CDR1 SGHDT, CDR2 YYEEEE. Sequenced: peripheral blood. The sequence derives from a woman aged 80 or older with active or convalescent COVID-19. The genes are TRBV5-6 and TRBJ1-2, with a possible D match to TRBD1 (6 bases). The CDR3 DNA follows: TGTGCCAGCAGCGCCCTTGGGGGCAACTATGGCTACACCTTC. This encodes CASSALGGNYGYTF. Using reference TRBV5-6 and TRBJ1-2 for the parts outside the CDR3, the full variable domain is DAGVTQSPTHLIKTRGQQVTLRCSPKSGHDTVSWYQQALGQGPQFIFQYYEEEERQRGNFPDRFSGHQFPNYSSELNVNALLLGDSALYLCASSALGGNYGYTFGSGTRLTVV.